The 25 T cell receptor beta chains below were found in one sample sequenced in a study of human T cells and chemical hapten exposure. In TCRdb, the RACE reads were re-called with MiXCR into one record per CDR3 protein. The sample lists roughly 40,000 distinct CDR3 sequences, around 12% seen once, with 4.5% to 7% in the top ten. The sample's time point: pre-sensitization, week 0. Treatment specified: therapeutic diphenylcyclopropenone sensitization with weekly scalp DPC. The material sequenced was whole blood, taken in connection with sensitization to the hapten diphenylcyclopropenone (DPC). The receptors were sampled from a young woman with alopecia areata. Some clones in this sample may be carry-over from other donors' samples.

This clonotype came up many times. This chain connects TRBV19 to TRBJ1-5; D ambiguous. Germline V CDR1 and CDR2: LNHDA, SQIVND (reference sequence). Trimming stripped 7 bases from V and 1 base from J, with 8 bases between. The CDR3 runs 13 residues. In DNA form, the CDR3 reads TGTGCCAGTAATGCCTGGAGCAATCAGCCCCAGCATTTT. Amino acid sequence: CASNAWSNQPQHF. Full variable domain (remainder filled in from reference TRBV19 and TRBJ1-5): DGGITQSPKYLFRKEGQNVTLSCEQNLNHDAMYWYRQDPGQGLRLIYYSQIVNDFQKGDIAEGYSVSREKKESFPLTVTSAQKNPTAFYLCASNAWSNQPQHFGDGTRLSIL.

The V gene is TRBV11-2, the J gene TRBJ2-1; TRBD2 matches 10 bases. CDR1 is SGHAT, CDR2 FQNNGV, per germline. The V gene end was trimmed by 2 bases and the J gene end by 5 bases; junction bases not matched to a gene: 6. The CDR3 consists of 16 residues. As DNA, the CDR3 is TGTGCCAGCAGCTTATATTACACTAGCGGGGACAATGAGCAGTTCTTC. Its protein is CASSLYYTSGDNEQFF.

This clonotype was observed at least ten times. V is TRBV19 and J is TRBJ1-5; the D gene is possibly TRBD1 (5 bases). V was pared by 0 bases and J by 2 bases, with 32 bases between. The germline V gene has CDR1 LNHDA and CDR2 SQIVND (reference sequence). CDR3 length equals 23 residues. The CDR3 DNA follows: TGTGCCAGTAGTATAGATCAACCGCTTGGTCGGGACGGGAATTACTTCGGCAATCAGCCCCAGCATTTT. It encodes CASSIDQPLGRDGNYFGNQPQHF.

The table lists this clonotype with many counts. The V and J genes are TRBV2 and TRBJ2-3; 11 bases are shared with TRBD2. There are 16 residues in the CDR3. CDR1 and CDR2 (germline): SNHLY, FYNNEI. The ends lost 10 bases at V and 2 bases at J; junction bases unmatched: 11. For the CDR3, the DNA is TGTGCCACCCAGACTAGCGGGACTCCAACCACAGATACGCAGTATTTT. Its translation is CATQTSGTPTTDTQYF.

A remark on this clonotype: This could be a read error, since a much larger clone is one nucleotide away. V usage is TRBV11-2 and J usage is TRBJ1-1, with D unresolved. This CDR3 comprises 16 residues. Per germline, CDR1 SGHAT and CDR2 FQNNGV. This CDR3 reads CASSPRGQVGNTEALF. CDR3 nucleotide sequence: TGTGCCAGCAGCCCCCGTGGGCAGGTGGGCAACACTGAAGCTCTCTTT.

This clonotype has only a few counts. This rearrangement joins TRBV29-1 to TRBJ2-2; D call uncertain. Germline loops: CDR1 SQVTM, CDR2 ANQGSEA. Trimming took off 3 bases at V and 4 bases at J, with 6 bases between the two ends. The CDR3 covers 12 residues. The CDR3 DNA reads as TGCAGCGTTGAGAAGGGCACCGGGGAGCTGTTTTTT. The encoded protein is CSVEKGTGELFF.

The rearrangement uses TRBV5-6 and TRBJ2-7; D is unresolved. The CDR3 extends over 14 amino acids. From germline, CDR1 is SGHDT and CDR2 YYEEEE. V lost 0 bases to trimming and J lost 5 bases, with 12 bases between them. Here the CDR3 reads CASSLVPSTHEQYF. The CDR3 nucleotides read TGTGCCAGCAGCTTGGTACCCAGTACCCACGAGCAGTACTTC.

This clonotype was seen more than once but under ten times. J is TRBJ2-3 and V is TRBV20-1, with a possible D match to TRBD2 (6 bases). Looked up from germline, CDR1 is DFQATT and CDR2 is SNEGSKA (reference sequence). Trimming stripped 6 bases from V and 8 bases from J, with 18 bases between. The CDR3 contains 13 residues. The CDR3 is CSARVGGRPTQYF. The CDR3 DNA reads TGCAGTGCCCGGGTCGGGGGAAGGCCTACGCAGTATTTT.

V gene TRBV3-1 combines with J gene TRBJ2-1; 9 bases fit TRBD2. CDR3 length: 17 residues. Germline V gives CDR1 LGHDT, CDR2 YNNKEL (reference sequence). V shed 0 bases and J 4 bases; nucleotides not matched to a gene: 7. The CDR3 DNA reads TGTGCCAGCAGCCAAGAACGCCTAGCGGGGCGATACAATGAGCAGTTCTTC. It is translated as CASSQERLAGRYNEQFF.

CDR3 residues: CASSSNNEKLFF. The CDR3 DNA is TGTGCCAGCAGCTCGAACAATGAAAAACTGTTTTTT. V usage is TRBV7-2 and J usage is TRBJ1-4; D gene ambiguous. V lost 4 bases and J 5 bases, leaving 5 bases between the germline ends. The CDR3 length is 12 residues. Germline V gene sequence: CDR1 SGHTA, CDR2 FQGNSA. The full variable domain, its missing parts supplied by reference TRBV7-2 and TRBJ1-4, is GAGVSQSPSNKVTEKGKDVELRCDPISGHTALYWYRQSLGQGLEFLIYFQGNSAPDKSGLPSDRFSAERTGGSVSTLTIQRTQQEDSAVYLCASSSNNEKLFFGSGTQLSVL.

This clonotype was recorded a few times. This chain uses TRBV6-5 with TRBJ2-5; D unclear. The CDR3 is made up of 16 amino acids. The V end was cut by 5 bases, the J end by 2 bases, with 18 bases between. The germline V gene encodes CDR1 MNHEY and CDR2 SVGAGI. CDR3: CASSTPRMGGQETQYF. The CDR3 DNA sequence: TGTGCCAGCAGTACCCCCCGGATGGGCGGACAAGAGACCCAGTACTTC.

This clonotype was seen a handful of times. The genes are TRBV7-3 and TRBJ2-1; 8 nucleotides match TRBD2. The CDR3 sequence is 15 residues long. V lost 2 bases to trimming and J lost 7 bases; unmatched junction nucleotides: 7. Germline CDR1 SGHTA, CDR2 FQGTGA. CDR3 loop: CASSLQSGRRNEQFF. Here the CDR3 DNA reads TGTGCCAGCAGCTTACAGAGCGGGAGACGGAATGAGCAGTTCTTC.

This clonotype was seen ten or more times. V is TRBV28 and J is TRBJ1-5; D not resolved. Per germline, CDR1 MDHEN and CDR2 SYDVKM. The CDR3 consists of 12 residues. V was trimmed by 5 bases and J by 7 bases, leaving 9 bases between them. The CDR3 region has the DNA TGTGCCAGCAGTGCCCTAGGGCAGCCCCAGCATTTT. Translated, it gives CASSALGQPQHF.

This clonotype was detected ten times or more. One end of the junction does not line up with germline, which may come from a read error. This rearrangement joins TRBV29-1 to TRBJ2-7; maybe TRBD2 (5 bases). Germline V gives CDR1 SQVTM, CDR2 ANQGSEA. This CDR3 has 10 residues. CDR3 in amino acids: CSVEEGEEYF. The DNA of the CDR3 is TGCAGCGTCGAAGAGGGTGAGGAGTACTTC.

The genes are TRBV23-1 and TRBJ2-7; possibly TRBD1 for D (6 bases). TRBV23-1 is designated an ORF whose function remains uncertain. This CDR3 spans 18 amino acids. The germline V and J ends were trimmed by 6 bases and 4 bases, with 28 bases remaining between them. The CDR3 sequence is CASSRSCATGVFPYEQYF. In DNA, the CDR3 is TGCGCCAGCAGCCGATCTTGTGCGACAGGTGTTTTTCCTTACGAGCAGTACTTC.

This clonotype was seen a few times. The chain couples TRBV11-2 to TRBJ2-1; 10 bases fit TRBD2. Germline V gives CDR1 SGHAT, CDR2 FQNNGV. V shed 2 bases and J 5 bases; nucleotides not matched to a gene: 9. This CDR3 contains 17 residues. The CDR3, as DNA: TGTGCCAGCAGCTTAAGGATTCCTAGCGGGAGAAACAATGAGCAGTTCTTC. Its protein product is CASSLRIPSGRNNEQFF.

The CDR3 region has the DNA TGCAGCGTTGGTCTTCATCACAGTGCCATATATTTT. Amino acids: CSVGLHHSAIYF. The V gene is TRBV29-1, the J gene TRBJ1-3; D is uncertain. V was clipped by 4 bases and J by 11 bases, with 15 bases between them. Germline loops: CDR1 SQVTM, CDR2 ANQGSEA. The CDR3 contains 12 residues.

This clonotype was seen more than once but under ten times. The CDR3 loop is CSARDPGTAYEQYF. The CDR3 coding sequence is TGCAGTGCTAGAGACCCCGGGACGGCATACGAGCAGTACTTC. J is TRBJ2-7 and V is TRBV20-1; D may correspond to TRBD1 or TRBD2 (5 bases each). Germline CDR1 is DFQATT and CDR2 is SNEGSKA (reference sequence). Between the trimmed V and J ends, which lost 0 bases and 4 bases, there was a span of 13 bases. The CDR3 length is 14 residues.

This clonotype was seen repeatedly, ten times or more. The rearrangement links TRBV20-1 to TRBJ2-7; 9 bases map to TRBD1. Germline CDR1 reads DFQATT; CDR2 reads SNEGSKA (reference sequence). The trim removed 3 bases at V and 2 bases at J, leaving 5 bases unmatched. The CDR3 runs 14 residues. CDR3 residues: CSASWDREPYEQYF. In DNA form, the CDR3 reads TGCAGTGCTAGCTGGGACAGGGAACCCTACGAGCAGTACTTC.

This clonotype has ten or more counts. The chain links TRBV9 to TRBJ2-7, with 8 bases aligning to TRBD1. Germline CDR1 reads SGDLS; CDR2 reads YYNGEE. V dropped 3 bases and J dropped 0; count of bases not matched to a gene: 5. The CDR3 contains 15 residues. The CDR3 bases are TGTGCCAGCAGCGCTGGGACAGGACCCTCCTACGAGCAGTACTTC. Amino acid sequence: CASSAGTGPSYEQYF. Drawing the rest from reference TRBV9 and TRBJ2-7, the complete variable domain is DSGVTQTPKHLITATGQRVTLRCSPRSGDLSVYWYQQSLDQGLQFLIQYYNGEERAKGNILERFSAQQFPDLHSELNLSSLELGDSALYFCASSAGTGPSYEQYFGPGTRLTVT.

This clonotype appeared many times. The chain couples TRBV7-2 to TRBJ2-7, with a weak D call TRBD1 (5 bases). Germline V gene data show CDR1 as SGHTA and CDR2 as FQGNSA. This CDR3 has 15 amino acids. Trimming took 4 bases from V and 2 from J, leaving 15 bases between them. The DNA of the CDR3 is TGTGCCAGCAGCTCCAGGGTAGTTGGGACCTACGAGCAGTACTTC. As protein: CASSSRVVGTYEQYF.

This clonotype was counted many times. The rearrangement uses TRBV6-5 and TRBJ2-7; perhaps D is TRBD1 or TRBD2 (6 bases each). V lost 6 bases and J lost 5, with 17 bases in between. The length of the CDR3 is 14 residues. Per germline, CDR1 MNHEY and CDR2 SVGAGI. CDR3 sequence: CASRRDGGKDEQYF. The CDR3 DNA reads TGTGCCAGCAGACGCGACGGGGGCAAGGACGAGCAGTACTTC.

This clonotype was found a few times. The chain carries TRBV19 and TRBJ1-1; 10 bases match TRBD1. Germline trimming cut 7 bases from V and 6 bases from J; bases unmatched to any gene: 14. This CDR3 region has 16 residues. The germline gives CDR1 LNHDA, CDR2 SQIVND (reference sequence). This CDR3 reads CASNPPRDRGQPEAFF. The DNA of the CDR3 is TGTGCCAGTAATCCACCCAGGGACAGGGGACAACCTGAAGCTTTCTTT.

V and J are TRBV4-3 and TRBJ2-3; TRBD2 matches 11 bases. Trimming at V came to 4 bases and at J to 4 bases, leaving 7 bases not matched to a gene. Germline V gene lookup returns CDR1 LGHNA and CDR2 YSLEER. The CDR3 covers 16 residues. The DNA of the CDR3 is TGCGCCAGCAGCCCATTGGTAGCGGGAGGGCCAGATACGCAGTATTTT. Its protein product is CASSPLVAGGPDTQYF.

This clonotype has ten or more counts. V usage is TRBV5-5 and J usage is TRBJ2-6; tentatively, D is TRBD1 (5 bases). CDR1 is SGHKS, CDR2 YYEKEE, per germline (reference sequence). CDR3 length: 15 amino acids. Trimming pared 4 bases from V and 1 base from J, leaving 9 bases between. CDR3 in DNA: TGTGCCAGCAGCCCGGCAGGGTCTGGGGCCAACGTCCTGACTTTC. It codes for CASSPAGSGANVLTF. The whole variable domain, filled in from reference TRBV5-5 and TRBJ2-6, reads DAGVTQSPTHLIKTRGQQVTLRCSPISGHKSVSWYQQVLGQGPQFIFQYYEKEERGRGNFPDRFSARQFPNYSSELNVNALLLGDSALYLCASSPAGSGANVLTFGAGSRLTVL.